This T cell receptor (beta chain) was recorded in a study of CD8 T cells in ankylosing spondylitis. Molecular-barcoded quantitative 5'-RACE produced these TCR beta libraries. A single record per CDR3 protein comes from TCRdb applying MiXCR to the 5' RACE reads. The sample records more than 650,000 distinct CDR3 sequences, 12% being singletons. V trimming: 6 bases; J trimming: 5 bases; junction bases outside the gene matches: 14. This CDR3 is built from 15 residues. Per the germline V gene, CDR1 is SGHKS and CDR2 is YYEKEE (reference sequence). About this clonotype: Antigen: not known.

Study results and limitations: Ankylosing spondylitis blood seemed to carry a telltale TCR beta motif made of under ten highly homologous variants. Earlier reports found some motif variants in synovial fluid and blood in reactive arthritis.

The clonotype originates from a male donor with ankylosing spondylitis. The chain combines TRBV5-5 with TRBJ2-7; 7 bases fit TRBD1. Sample: blood, either unsorted or a sorted T cell fraction (not recorded which). CDR3 amino acids: CASTQRQGGFHEQYF. The CDR3 DNA sequence: TGTGCCAGCACCCAAAGACAGGGTGGCTTCCACGAGCAGTACTTC. Full variable domain (outside the CDR3, taken from reference TRBV5-5 and TRBJ2-7): DAGVTQSPTHLIKTRGQQVTLRCSPISGHKSVSWYQQVLGQGPQFIFQYYEKEERGRGNFPDRFSARQFPNYSSELNVNALLLGDSALYLCASTQRQGGFHEQYFGPGTRLTVT.